Reported below is one TCR beta chain. The antigen is undetermined. The germline V gene has CDR1 LNHNV and CDR2 YYDKDF (reference sequence). V shed 4 bases and J 8 bases; nucleotides not matched to a gene: 17. The CDR3 is 17 residues long. This sample is part of a study of shared clonotypes between healthy human individuals. Regarding the study as a whole: Sequencing depth was predicted to influence how clonotypes are shared among donors. Sampling covered blood only; tissue repertoires likely differ.

Profiling relied on immunoSEQ multiplex PCR, and the TCRdb table lists in-frame clones only, not all of them. The sample includes around 580,000 clones, 95% to 98% of them seen just once. Selected positively for CCR7 and CD45RO-negative, naive CD8 cells excluded terminally differentiated effector memory CD45RA+ cells. The healthy adult donors were HIV-negative and reported no recent acute infections or vaccinations. The rearrangement uses TRBV15 and TRBJ2-1, with 7 bases aligning to TRBD2. The receptor was derived from a man aged 25-45 years in good health. The specimen sequenced was naive CD8+ T cells sorted from blood. CDR3 DNA sequence: TGTGCCACCAGCATGGGGCAGACTAGCCCCTCACGGGATGAGCAGTTCTTC. This encodes CATSMGQTSPSRDEQFF.